The sequence of this T cell receptor (beta chain) was determined in a study of TIL therapy for anti-PD-1-resistant metastatic lung cancer (dated by TCRdb to about 2021). In terms of the full investigation: Before any PD-1/PD-L1 blockade was given, tumors were harvested, nivolumab was then administered, and patients who progressed went on to receive lymphodepletion, an infusion of expanded TIL, and IL-2. Among the enrolled patients, the median age was nearly 55 years (range about 35-75), and the median tumor PD-L1 proportion score was more than 5.5%. Most of the cohort had lung adenocarcinoma, a handful of tumors were EGFR-mutant and two were ALK-rearranged, and half of the patients were current or former smokers. A median non-synonymous tumor mutation burden of approximately 1.5 mutations per megabase was determined across the cohort by whole-exome sequencing. Clonotypes were tracked across tumor, expanded TIL product and serial blood samples by T cell receptor beta sequencing of tumor and peripheral blood. Study-level results and caveats: The study protocol defined all tumor marker inferences as exploratory. Clonotypes from the infused TIL partially replaced the baseline peripheral repertoire and then declined over months, and persistence showed no apparent association with response. The cohort was highly selected, with more treatment-naive, never-smoker and oncogene-addicted patients than typical, limiting generalizability.

The time point label, as the study defines it: pre-treatment sample, taken before nivolumab and TIL therapy. Between late 2017 and January 2020, a dual-center phase I trial enrolled adults who had stage 4 NSCLC. Samples were obtained from a single-arm, open-label phase I trial in which tumor-infiltrating lymphocyte therapy with nivolumab was evaluated in advanced non-small cell lung cancer. Blood mononuclear cells from EDTA tubes were isolated by Ficoll gradient, snap-frozen as pellets, and DNA was extracted with a Qiagen mini-prep kit. In the case of this clone: It lacks a known antigen. The record has no base qualities; no much larger clone is one base away.

TCR beta CDR3 regions were amplified from genomic DNA with the immunoSEQ v3 hsTCRB kit using bias-controlled multiplex PCR. An Illumina NextSeq 500 was used to sequence the TCR libraries, reaching around 1.8 million read pairs at survey level or about 4.5-6.5 million at deep level. As for the original processing: The immunoSEQ Analyzer software assigned V, D and J genes, filtered out non-productive sequences, and reported clonality. To compare repertoires between infused TIL and blood, productive Simpson clonality was used along with the Morisita overlap index of productive TRB rearrangements. Absolute clonotype counts in blood were estimated as lymphocyte count times CD3+ fraction times the clone's productive frequency. The clones in this table, taken by TCRdb from immuneACCESS, are in-frame only. Not every clone is retained; where verified, under half of the shortfall comes from an unresolved V gene, and the cause of the rest is unknown. Clonal size and the V and J genes are those of that table, whereas D and trimming came from the DNA. A total of 50,000 to 60,000 clones appear in this sample, 81% of them only once. The top ten constitute less than 3% of the sample.

Trimming at the junction amounts to 4 bases on V and 2 bases on J, and the germline ends lie 12 bases apart. Measured from the cysteine to the phenylalanine, the CDR3 is 15 residues long. Just the 45-base CDR3 DNA is kept, in frame starting at base 1. CDR1 and CDR2, per the germline V gene, are SGHDT and YYEEEE. Recombination connected TRBV5-6 to TRBJ1-4; the D gene is unclear. The sequencing used blood, collected at baseline. The clonotype was recovered from a person between 25 and 80 years old with non-small cell lung cancer. The nucleotide sequence is TGTGCCAGCAGCGCCTACGATGGGACTAATGAAAAACTGTTTTTT. It is translated as CASSAYDGTNEKLFF. The reference TRBV5-6 and TRBJ1-4 proteins fill in what lies around the CDR3, so the full variable domain reads DAGVTQSPTHLIKTRGQQVTLRCSPKSGHDTVSWYQQALGQGPQFIFQYYEEEERQRGNFPDRFSGHQFPNYSSELNVNALLLGDSALYLCASSAYDGTNEKLFFGSGTQLSVL.